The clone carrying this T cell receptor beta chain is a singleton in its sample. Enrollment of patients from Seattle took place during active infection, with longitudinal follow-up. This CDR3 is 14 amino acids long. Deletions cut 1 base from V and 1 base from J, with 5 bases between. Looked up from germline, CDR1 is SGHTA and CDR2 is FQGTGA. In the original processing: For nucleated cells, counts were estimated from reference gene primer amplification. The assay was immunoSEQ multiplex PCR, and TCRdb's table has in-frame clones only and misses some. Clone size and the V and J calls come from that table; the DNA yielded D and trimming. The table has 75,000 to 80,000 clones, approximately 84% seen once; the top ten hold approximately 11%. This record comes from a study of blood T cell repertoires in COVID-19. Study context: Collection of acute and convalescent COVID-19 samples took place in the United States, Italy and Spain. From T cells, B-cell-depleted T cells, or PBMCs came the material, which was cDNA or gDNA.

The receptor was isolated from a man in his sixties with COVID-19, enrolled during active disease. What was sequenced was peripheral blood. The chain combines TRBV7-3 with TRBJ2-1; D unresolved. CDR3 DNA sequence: TGTGCCAGCAGCTTAAGCAGTTCCTACAATGAGCAGTTCTTC. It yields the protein CASSLSSSYNEQFF.